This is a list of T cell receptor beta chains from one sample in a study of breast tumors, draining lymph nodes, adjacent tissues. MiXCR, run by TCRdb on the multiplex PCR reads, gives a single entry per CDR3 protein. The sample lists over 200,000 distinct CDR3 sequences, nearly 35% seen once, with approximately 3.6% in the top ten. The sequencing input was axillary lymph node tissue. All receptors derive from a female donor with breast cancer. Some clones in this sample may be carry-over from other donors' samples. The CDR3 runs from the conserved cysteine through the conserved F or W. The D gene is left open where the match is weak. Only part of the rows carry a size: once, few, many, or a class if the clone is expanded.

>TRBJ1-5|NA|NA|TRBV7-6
CASSSARNQPQHF
TGTGCCAGCAGCTCCGCTCGCAATCAGCCCCAGCATTTT
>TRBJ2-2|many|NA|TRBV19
CASSIAAGLRTGELFF
TGTGCCAGTAGTATAGCGGCAGGGTTAAGGACCGGGGAGCTGTTTTTT
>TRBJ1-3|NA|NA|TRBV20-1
CSATRDTIYF
TGCAGTGCTACCCGGGACACCATATATTTT
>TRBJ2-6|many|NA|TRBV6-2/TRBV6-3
CASSYSRSGAGANVLTF
TGTGCCAGCAGTTACTCAAGGTCAGGGGCTGGGGCCAACGTCCTGACTTTC
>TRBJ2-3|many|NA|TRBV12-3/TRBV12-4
CASSLSAGPDTQYF
TGTGCCAGCAGTTTATCGGCAGGCCCAGATACGCAGTATTTT
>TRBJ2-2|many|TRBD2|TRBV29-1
CSGGGRNTGELFF
TGCAGCGGGGGGGGACGGAACACCGGGGAGCTGTTTTTT
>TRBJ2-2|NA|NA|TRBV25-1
CASSARGGAANTGELFF
TGTGCCAGCAGTGCCCGGGGCGGGGCCGCGAACACCGGGGAGCTGTTTTTT
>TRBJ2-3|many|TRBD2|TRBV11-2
CASSQRLAGGDTQYF
TGTGCCAGCAGCCAACGACTAGCGGGAGGAGATACGCAGTATTTT
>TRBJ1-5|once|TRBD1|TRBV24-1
CATSDITGGSRPQHF
TGTGCCACCAGTGATATTACAGGGGGCTCTCGGCCCCAGCATTTT
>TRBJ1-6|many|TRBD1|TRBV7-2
CASTGTGILSPLHF
TGTGCCAGCACCGGGACAGGGATTTTATCACCCCTCCACTTT
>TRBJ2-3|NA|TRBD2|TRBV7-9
CASSSLAGGPADTQYF
TGTGCCAGCAGCTCCTTAGCGGGGGGGCCTGCAGATACGCAGTATTTT
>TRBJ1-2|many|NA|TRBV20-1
CSARPYMGGYTF
TGCAGTGCTAGACCTTATATGGGAGGCTACACCTTC
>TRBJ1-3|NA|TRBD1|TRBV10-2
CASSGFGQGNYGNTIYF
TGCGCCAGCAGTGGATTTGGACAGGGGAACTATGGAAACACCATATATTTT
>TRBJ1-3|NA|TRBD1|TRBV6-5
CASSRDSLSGNTIYF
TGTGCCAGCAGCAGGGACAGCCTCTCTGGAAACACCATATATTTT
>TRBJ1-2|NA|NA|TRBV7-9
CASSFAGAGNTF
TGTGCCAGCAGCTTTGCAGGGGCTGGAAACACCTTC
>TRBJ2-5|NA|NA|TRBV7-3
CASSLSVGTQYF
TGTGCCAGCAGCTTAAGTGTCGGGACCCAGTACTTC
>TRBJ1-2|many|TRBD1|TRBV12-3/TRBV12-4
CASSLAEGAGGYTF
TGTGCCAGCAGTTTAGCGGAGGGGGCTGGAGGCTACACCTTC
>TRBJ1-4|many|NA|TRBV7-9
CASSRPGTRGWEKLFF
TGTGCCAGCAGCCGTCCCGGGACAAGGGGTTGGGAAAAACTGTTTTTT
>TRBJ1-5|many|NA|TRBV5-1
CASSLAGKSNQPQHF
TGCGCCAGCAGCTTGGCAGGGAAGAGCAATCAGCCCCAGCATTTT
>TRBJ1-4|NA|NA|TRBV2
CASRLTSGTNEKLFF
TGTGCCAGCAGGCTGACTAGCGGAACTAATGAAAAACTGTTTTTT
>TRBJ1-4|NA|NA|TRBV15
CATSRGSSEGEKLFF
TGTGCCACCAGCAGGGGAAGCTCGGAGGGTGAAAAACTGTTTTTT
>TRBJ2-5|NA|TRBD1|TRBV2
CAGAVTGPGETQYF
TGTGCCGGCGCCGTGACAGGGCCGGGGGAGACCCAGTACTTC
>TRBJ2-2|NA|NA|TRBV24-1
CATSESGRGELFF
TGTGCCACCAGTGAATCGGGAAGAGGGGAGCTGTTTTTT
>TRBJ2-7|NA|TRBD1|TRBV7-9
CASSGQVSNEQYF
TGTGCCAGCTCGGGACAGGTGTCCAACGAGCAGTACTTC
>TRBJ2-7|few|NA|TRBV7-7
CASSSLAGGEQYF
TGTGCTAGCAGCTCCCTGGCGGGTGGCGAGCAGTACTTC
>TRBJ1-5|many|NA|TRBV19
CASSIMAGYSNQPQHF
TGTGCCAGTAGTATAATGGCAGGGTATAGCAATCAGCCCCAGCATTTT
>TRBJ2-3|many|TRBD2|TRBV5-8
CASSLVSSGSDTQYF
TGTGCCAGCAGCTTGGTCTCTAGCGGGTCAGATACGCAGTATTTT
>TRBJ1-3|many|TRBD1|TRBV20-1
CSASDARGPGNTIYF
TGCAGTGCTTCAGACGCCAGGGGGCCTGGAAACACCATATATTTT
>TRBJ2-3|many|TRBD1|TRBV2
CASSPDRAGNTDTQYF
TGTGCCAGCAGTCCAGACAGGGCAGGGAACACAGATACGCAGTATTTT
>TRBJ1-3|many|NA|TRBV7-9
CASSRDSSGNTIYF
TGTGCCAGCAGCCGTGACAGCTCTGGAAACACCATATATTTT
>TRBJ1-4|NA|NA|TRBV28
CASSLFPDPGGVNEKLFF
TGTGCCAGCAGTTTATTCCCCGACCCCGGGGGGGTTAATGAAAAACTGTTTTTT
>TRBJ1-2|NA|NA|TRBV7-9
CASSEGGQTNYGYTF
TGTGCCAGCAGCGAGGGGGGCCAGACTAACTATGGCTACACCTTC
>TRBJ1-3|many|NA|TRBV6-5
CASSMTPSSGNTIYF
TGTGCCAGCAGTATGACACCGAGCTCTGGAAACACCATATATTTT
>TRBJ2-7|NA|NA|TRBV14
CANSVTGYEQYF
TGTGCCAACAGCGTTACAGGCTACGAGCAGTACTTC
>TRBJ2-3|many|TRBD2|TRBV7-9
CASSRTSGGGTDTQYF
TGTGCCAGCAGCCGTACTAGCGGGGGGGGCACAGATACGCAGTATTTT
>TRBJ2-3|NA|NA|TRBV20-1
CSASSGITDTQYF
TGCAGTGCCAGTAGCGGAATCACAGATACGCAGTATTTT
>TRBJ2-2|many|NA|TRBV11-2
CASSLVATTGELFF
TGTGCCAGCAGCTTAGTAGCCACTACCGGGGAGCTGTTTTTT
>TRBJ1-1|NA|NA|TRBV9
CASSVDPDRLEAFF
TGTGCCAGCAGCGTAGACCCAGACCGCCTTGAAGCTTTCTTT
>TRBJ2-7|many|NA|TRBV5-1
CASSLNRVVTYEQYF
TGCGCCAGCAGCTTGAACAGGGTCGTGACCTACGAGCAGTACTTC
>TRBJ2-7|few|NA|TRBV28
CASKETGSSYEQYF
TGTGCCAGCAAGGAAACAGGTAGCTCCTACGAGCAGTACTTC
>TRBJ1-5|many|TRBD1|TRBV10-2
CASSGTGRFNQPQHF
TGCGCCAGCAGTGGGACAGGGAGGTTTAATCAGCCCCAGCATTTT
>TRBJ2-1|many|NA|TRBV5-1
CASSLLPGATNEQFF
TGCGCCAGCAGCTTGCTCCCCGGGGCTACCAATGAGCAGTTCTTC
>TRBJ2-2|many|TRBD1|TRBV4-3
CASSQDTGGANTGELFF
TGCGCCAGCAGCCAAGACACAGGGGGCGCGAACACCGGGGAGCTGTTTTTT
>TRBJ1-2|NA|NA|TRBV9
CASSVRETDTQYGYTF
TGTGCCAGCAGCGTCCGGGAGACAGATACGCAGTATGGCTACACCTTC
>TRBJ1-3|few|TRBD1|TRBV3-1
CASSRQGAYSGNTIYF
TGTGCCAGCAGCAGACAGGGGGCCTACTCTGGAAACACCATATATTTT
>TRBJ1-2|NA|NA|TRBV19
CASRDGLSYGYTF
TGTGCCAGCAGGGACGGACTCAGCTATGGCTACACCTTC
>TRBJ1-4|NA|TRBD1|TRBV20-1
CSASGTGGLDTQYEKLFF
TGCAGTGCCAGCGGGACAGGGGGATTAGATACGCAGTATGAAAAACTGTTTTTT
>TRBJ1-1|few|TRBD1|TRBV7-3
CASSLDRVTEAFF
TGTGCCAGCAGCCTGGACAGGGTGACTGAAGCTTTCTTT
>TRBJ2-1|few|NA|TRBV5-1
CASSLLGSSINNEQFF
TGCGCCAGCAGCTTGTTAGGGAGTTCGATCAACAATGAGCAGTTCTTC
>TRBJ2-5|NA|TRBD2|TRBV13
CASSSRSSGKGETQYF
TGTGCCAGCAGCTCCCGGAGTAGCGGGAAGGGAGAGACCCAGTACTTC